A single sample gave rise to the 2 T cell receptor beta chains below, sequenced in a study of blood T cell repertoires in COVID-19. Produced via immunoSEQ multiplex PCR; TCRdb's table is partial and in-frame only. The sample lists about 240,000 clones, around four fifths occurring once. The sample taken for sequencing was peripheral blood. These receptors originate from a woman between 70 and 85 years old with acute or convalescent COVID-19.

This clone was found a few times. The rearrangement links TRBV2 to TRBJ2-7, with D unresolved. CDR1 is SNHLY, CDR2 FYNNEI, per germline. The CDR3 consists of 11 residues. V was pared by 6 bases and J by 1 base, with 4 bases between. The CDR3 sequence is CASRASYEQYF. The DNA for the CDR3 is TGTGCCAGCAGAGCGTCCTACGAGCAGTACTTC.

The CDR3 protein is CASSYGTAPHRTLHF. The CDR3 coding sequence is TGTGCCAGCAGTTACGGGACAGCGCCCCATCGGACCCTCCACTTT. The chain employs TRBV6-5 and TRBJ1-6; 7 bases agree with TRBD1. The V gene's germline CDR1 is MNHEY and CDR2 SVGAGI. The junction had 12 bases not matched to a gene; V was cut back by 2 bases and J by 14 bases. The CDR3 is made up of 15 amino acids.